Presented here are 5 T cell receptor beta chains from one specimen sequenced in a study of blood T cell repertoires in COVID-19. The data were produced by immunoSEQ multiplex PCR, yet TCRdb's version contains in-frame clones alone and is incomplete. The table lists hundreds of thousands of clones, around 84% of them singletons, with around 18% in the top ten. Source material: peripheral blood. The receptors derive from a woman older than 75 with active or convalescent COVID-19.

As regards this clone: This sample also contains other DNA sequences that code for the same CDR3. The V and J genes are TRBV12-3 or TRBV12-4 and TRBJ2-2; D gene ambiguous. The CDR3 covers 13 residues. The V and J ends lost 5 bases and 1 base respectively, with 5 bases between them. The CDR3 coding sequence is TGTGCCAGCAGTCCCCAGAACACCGGGGAGCTGTTTTTT. Its protein is CASSPQNTGELFF.

The chain carries TRBV7-3 and TRBJ2-1; 7 nucleotides line up with TRBD2. The CDR3 length is 15 residues. After removal of 2 bases from V and 5 bases from J, the junction contained 6 bases not matched to a gene. Looked up from germline, CDR1 is SGHTA and CDR2 is FQGTGA. This CDR3 reads CASSLAGVGNNEQFF. The CDR3 DNA is TGTGCCAGCAGCTTAGCGGGAGTAGGGAACAATGAGCAGTTCTTC.

The V and J genes are TRBV3-1 (or the pseudogene TRBV3-2) and TRBJ1-1; maybe TRBD1 (5 bases). The CDR3 is 14 residues long. Trimming took 1 base from V and 8 from J, leaving 14 bases between them. The V gene's germline CDR1 is LGHDT and CDR2 YNNKEL (reference sequence). CDR3 nucleotide sequence: TGTGCCAGCAGCCAAGTGTGGGGGGATGCCGAAGCTTTCTTT. This translates into CASSQVWGDAEAFF.

This sequence joins TRBV19 and TRBJ2-3, with 14 positions matching TRBD2. Germline CDR1 reads LNHDA; CDR2 reads SQIVND (reference sequence). V lost 8 bases to trimming and J lost 8 bases; unmatched junction nucleotides: 9. The CDR3 consists of 15 residues. The CDR3 nucleotides read TGTGCCAGTTCGCGGACTAGCGGGGGGCCCGGTACGCAGTATTTT. Encoded protein: CASSRTSGGPGTQYF.

This sequence joins TRBV6-2 or TRBV6-3 and TRBJ1-1; 10 nucleotides align to TRBD1. The CDR3 is 17 amino acids. Per germline, CDR1 MNHEY and CDR2 SVGEGT. V lost 4 bases to trimming and J lost 7 bases; unmatched junction nucleotides: 15. CDR3 amino acids: CASSSSTGTGVSGEAFF. The CDR3 DNA sequence: TGTGCCAGCAGTTCATCAACCGGGACAGGGGTTAGTGGTGAAGCTTTCTTT.